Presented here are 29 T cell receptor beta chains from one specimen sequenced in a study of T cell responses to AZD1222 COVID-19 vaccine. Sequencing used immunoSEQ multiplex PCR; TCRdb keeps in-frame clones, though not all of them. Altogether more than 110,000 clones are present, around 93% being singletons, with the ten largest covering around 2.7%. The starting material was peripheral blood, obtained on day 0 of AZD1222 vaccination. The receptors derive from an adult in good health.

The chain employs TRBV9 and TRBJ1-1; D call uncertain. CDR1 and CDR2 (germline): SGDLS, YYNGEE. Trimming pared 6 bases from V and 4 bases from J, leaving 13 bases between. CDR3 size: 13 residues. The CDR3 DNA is TGTGCCAGCAATTATCCGGGCCGCACTGAAGCTTTCTTT. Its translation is CASNYPGRTEAFF. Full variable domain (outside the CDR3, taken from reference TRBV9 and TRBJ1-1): DSGVTQTPKHLITATGQRVTLRCSPRSGDLSVYWYQQSLDQGLQFLIQYYNGEERAKGNILERFSAQQFPDLHSELNLSSLELGDSALYFCASNYPGRTEAFFGQGTRLTVV.

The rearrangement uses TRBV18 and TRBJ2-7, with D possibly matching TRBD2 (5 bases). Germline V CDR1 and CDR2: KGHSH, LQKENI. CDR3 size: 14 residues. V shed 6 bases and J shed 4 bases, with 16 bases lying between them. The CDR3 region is CASSPSASTYEQYF. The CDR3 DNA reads TGTGCCAGCTCCCCCTCTGCTAGCACGTACGAGCAGTACTTC.

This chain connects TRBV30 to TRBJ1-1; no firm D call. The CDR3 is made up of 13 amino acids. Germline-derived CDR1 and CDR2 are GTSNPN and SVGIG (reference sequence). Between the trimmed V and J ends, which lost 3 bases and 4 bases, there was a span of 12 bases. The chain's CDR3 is CAWSLLRSTEAFF. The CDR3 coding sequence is TGTGCCTGGAGCCTACTGAGGAGCACTGAAGCTTTCTTT. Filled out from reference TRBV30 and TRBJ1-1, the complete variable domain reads SQTIHQWPATLVQPVGSPLSLECTVEGTSNPNLYWYRQAAGRGLQLLFYSVGIGQISSEVPQNLSASRPQDRQFILSSKKLLLSDSGFYLCAWSLLRSTEAFFGQGTRLTVV.

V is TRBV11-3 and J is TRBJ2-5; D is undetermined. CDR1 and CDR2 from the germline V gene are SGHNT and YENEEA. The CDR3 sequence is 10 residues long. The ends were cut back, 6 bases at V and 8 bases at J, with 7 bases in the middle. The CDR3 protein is CASRPGTQYF. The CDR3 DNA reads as TGTGCCAGCAGACCAGGCACCCAGTACTTC.

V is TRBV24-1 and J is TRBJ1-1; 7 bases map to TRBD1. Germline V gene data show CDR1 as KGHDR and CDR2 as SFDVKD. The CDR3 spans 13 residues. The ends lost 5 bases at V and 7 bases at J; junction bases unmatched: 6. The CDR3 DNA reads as TGTGCCACCAGTGGTAGGGACAGCAGTGAAGCTTTCTTT. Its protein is CATSGRDSSEAFF.

The CDR3 bases are TGTGCCACCAGCAGGGGGGAGTACTATGGCTACACCTTC. This gives the protein CATSRGEYYGYTF. The rearrangement uses TRBV15 and TRBJ1-2; tentatively, D is TRBD1 (5 bases). Trimming left V 3 bases short and J 3 bases short, with 8 bases between. The CDR3 covers 13 residues. CDR1 LNHNV and CDR2 YYDKDF come from the germline V gene (reference sequence). The full variable domain, with the rest looked up from reference TRBV15 and TRBJ1-2, is DAMVIQNPRYQVTQFGKPVTLSCSQTLNHNVMYWYQQKSSQAPKLLFHYYDKDFNNEADTPDNFQSRRPNTSFCFLDIRSPGLGDTAMYLCATSRGEYYGYTFGSGTRLTVV.

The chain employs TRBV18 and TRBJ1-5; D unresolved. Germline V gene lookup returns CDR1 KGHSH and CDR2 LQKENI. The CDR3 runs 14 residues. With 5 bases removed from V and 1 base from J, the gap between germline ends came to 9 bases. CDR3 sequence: CASSDGRSNQPQHF. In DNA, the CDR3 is TGTGCCAGCTCAGACGGACGGAGCAATCAGCCCCAGCATTTT. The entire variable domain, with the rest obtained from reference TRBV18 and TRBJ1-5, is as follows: NAGVMQNPRHLVRRRGQEARLRCSPMKGHSHVYWYRQLPEEGLKFMVYLQKENIIDESGMPKERFSAEFPKEGPSILRIQQVVRGDSAAYFCASSDGRSNQPQHFGDGTRLSIL.

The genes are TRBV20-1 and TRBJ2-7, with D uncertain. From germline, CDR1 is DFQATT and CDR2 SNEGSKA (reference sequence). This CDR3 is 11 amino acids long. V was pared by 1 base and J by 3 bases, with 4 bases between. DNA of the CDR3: TGCAGTGCTAGAGTTGTCTACGAGCAGTACTTC. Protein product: CSARVVYEQYF.

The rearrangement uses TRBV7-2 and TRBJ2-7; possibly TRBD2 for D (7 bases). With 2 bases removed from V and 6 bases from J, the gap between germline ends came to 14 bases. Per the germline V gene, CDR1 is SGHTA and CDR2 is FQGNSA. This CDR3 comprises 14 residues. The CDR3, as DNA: TGTGCCAGCAGCTTAATGGGGGGGCCCGGCGAGCAGTACTTC. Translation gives CASSLMGGPGEQYF.

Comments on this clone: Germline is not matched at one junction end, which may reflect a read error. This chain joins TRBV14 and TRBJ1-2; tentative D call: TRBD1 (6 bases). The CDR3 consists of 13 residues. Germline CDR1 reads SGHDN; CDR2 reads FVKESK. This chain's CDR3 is CASSWTANYGYTF. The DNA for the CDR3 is TGTGCCAGCAGCTGGACAGCTAATTATGGCTACACCTTC. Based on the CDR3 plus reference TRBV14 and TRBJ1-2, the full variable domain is EAGVTQFPSHSVIEKGQTVTLRCDPISGHDNLYWYRRVMGKEIKFLLHFVKESKQDESGMPNNRFLAERTGGTYSTLKVQPAELEDSGVYFCASSWTANYGYTFGSGTRLTVV.

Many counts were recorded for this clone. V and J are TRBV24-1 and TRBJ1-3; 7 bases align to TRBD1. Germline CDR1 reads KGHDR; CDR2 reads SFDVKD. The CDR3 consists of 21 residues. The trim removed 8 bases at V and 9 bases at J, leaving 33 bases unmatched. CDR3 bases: TGTGCCACCAAGCCAGGTCGCTGGACAGGACTTCGGTACACAGTACCGGGCACCATATATTTT. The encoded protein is CATKPGRWTGLRYTVPGTIYF.

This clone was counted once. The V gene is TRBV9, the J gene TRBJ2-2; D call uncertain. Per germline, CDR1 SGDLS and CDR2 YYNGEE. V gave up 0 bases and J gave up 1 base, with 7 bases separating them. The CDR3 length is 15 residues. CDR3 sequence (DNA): TGTGCCAGCAGCGTAGGTTCACTGAACACCGGGGAGCTGTTTTTT. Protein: CASSVGSLNTGELFF. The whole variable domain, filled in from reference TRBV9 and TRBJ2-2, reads DSGVTQTPKHLITATGQRVTLRCSPRSGDLSVYWYQQSLDQGLQFLIQYYNGEERAKGNILERFSAQQFPDLHSELNLSSLELGDSALYFCASSVGSLNTGELFFGEGSRLTVL.

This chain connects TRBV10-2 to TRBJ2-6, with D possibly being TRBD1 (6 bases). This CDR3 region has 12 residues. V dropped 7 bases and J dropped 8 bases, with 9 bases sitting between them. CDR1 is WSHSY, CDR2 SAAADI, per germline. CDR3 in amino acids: CASNGQSNVLTF. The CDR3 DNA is TGCGCCAGCAATGGACAGTCCAACGTCCTGACTTTC.

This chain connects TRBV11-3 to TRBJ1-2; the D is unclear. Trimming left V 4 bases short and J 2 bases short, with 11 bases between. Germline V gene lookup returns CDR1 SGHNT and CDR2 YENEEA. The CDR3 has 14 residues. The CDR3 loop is CASSSPGSNYGYTF. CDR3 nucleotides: TGTGCCAGCAGCTCCCCCGGGTCCAACTATGGCTACACCTTC.

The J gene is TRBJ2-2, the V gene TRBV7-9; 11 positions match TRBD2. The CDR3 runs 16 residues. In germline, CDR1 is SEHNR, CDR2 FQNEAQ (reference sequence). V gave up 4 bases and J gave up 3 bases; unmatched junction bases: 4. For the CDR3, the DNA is TGTGCCAGCAGCTCTAGCGGGAGGCCGGACACCGGGGAGCTGTTTTTT. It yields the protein CASSSSGRPDTGELFF.

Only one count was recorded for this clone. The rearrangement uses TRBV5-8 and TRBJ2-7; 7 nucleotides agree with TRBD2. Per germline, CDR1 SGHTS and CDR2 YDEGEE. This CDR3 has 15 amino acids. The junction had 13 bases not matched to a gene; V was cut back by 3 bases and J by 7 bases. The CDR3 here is CASSSPVRGDREQYF. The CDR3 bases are TGTGCCAGCAGCTCGCCAGTTCGGGGGGATAGGGAGCAGTACTTC. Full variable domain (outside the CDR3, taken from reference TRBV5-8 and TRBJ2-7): EAGVTQSPTHLIKTRGQQATLRCSPISGHTSVYWYQQALGLGLQFLLWYDEGEERNRGNFPPRFSGRQFPNYSSELNVNALELEDSALYLCASSSPVRGDREQYFGPGTRLTVT.

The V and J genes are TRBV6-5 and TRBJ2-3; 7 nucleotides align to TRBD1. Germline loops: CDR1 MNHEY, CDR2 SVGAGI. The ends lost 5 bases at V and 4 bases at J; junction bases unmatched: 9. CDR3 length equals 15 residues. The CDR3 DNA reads TGTGCCAGCAGTAGACAGGGTGCCACACCAGATACGCAGTATTTT. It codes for CASSRQGATPDTQYF.

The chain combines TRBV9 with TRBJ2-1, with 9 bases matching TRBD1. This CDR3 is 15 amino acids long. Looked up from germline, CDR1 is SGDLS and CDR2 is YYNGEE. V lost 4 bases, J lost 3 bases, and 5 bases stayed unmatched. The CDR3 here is CASSPGQGLYNEQFF. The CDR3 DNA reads TGTGCCAGCAGCCCGGGACAGGGTCTCTACAATGAGCAGTTCTTC.

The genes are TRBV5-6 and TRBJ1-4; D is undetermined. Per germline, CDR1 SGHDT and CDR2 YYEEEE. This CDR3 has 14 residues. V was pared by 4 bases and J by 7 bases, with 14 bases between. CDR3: CASSVGNRGEKLFF. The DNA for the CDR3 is TGTGCCAGCAGCGTCGGAAACCGGGGTGAAAAACTGTTTTTT.

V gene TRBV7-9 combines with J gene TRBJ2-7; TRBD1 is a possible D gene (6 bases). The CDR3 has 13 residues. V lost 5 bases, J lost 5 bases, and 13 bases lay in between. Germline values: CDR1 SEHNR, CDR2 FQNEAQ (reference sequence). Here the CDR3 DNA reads TGTGCCAGCAGCGTCAACAGGGACAACGAGCAGTACTTC. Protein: CASSVNRDNEQYF.

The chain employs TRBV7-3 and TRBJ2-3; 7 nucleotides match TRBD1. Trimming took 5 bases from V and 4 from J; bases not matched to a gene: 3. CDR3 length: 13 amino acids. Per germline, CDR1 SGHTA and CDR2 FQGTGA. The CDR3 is CASSQQGPDTQYF. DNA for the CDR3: TGTGCCAGCAGCCAACAGGGGCCAGATACGCAGTATTTT. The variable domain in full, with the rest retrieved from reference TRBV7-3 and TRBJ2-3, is GAGVSQTPSNKVTEKGKYVELRCDPISGHTALYWYRQSLGQGPEFLIYFQGTGAADDSGLPNDRFFAVRPEGSVSTLKIQRTERGDSAVYLCASSQQGPDTQYFGPGTRLTVL.

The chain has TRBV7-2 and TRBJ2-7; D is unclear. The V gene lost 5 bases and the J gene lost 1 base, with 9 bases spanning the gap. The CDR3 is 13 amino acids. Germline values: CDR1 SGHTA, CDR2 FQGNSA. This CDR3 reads CASSLRRSYEQYF. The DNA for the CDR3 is TGTGCCAGCAGCCTCCGAAGGTCCTACGAGCAGTACTTC.

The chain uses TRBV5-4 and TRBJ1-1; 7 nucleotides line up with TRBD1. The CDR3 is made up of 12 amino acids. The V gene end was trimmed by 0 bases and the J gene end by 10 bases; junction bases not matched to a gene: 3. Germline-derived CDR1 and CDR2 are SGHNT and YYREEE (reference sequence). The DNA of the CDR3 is TGTGCCAGCAGCTTGGAAGGGGGCGGAGCTTTCTTT. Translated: CASSLEGGGAFF.

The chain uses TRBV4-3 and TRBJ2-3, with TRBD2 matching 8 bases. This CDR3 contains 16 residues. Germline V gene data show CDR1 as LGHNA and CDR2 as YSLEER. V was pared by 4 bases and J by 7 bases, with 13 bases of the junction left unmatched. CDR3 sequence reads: CASSPLGRGGRNTQYF. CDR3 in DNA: TGCGCCAGCAGCCCCCTCGGCCGCGGGGGGCGAAATACGCAGTATTTT.

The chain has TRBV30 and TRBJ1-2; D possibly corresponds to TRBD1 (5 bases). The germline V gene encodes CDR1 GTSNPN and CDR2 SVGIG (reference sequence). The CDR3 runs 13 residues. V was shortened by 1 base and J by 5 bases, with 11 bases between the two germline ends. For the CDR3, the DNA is TGTGCCTGGAGTGCCCTCGGGGGATATGGCTACACCTTC. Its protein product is CAWSALGGYGYTF. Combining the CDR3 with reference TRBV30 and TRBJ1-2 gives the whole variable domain SQTIHQWPATLVQPVGSPLSLECTVEGTSNPNLYWYRQAAGRGLQLLFYSVGIGQISSEVPQNLSASRPQDRQFILSSKKLLLSDSGFYLCAWSALGGYGYTFGSGTRLTVV.

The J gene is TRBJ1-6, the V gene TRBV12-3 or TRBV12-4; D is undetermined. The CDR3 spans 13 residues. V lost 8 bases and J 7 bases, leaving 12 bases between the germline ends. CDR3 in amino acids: CASGPKTNSPLHF. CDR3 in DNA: TGTGCCAGCGGTCCCAAAACGAATTCACCCCTCCACTTT.

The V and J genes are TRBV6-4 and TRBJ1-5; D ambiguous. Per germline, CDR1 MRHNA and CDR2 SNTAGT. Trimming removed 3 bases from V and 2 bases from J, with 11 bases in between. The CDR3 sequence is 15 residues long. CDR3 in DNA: TGTGCCAGCAGTGAGAATGGGGAAGGCAATCAGCCCCAGCATTTT. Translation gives CASSENGEGNQPQHF.

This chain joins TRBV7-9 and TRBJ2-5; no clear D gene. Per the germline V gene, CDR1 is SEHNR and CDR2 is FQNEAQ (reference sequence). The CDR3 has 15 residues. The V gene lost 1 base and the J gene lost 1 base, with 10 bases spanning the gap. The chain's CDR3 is CASSLGENLQETQYF. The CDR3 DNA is TGTGCCAGCAGCTTAGGCGAGAACCTCCAAGAGACCCAGTACTTC.

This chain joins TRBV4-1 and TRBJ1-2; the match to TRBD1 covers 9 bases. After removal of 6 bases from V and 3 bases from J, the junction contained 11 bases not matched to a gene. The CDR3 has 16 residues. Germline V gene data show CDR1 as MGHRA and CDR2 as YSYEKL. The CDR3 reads CASSPRPTGGYYGYTF. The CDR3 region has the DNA TGCGCCAGCAGTCCACGGCCGACAGGGGGTTACTATGGCTACACCTTC.